Following are 27 T cell receptor beta chains from one sample sequenced in a study of human T cells and chemical hapten exposure. Time point specified: patch test 2, 6 weeks after DPC sensitization. The treatment: therapeutic diphenylcyclopropenone sensitization with weekly scalp DPC. From the RACE reads, TCRdb called clonotypes with MiXCR, one entry per CDR3 protein. The sample lists about 85,000 distinct CDR3 sequences, approximately 10% occurring once. The material was whole blood, obtained in connection with sensitization to the hapten diphenylcyclopropenone (DPC). These receptors came from a man aged 18 to 30 with alopecia areata. Some clones in this sample may be carry-over from other donors' samples.

The chain uses TRBV7-3 and TRBJ2-3; the D is unclear. CDR3 length equals 14 residues. CDR1 and CDR2 (germline): SGHTA, FQGTGA. Trimming stripped 4 bases from V and 2 bases from J, with 10 bases between. The chain's CDR3 is CASSSGLDTDTQYF. The CDR3 bases are TGTGCCAGCAGCTCTGGCTTAGACACAGATACGCAGTATTTT. The full variable domain, its missing parts supplied by reference TRBV7-3 and TRBJ2-3, is GAGVSQTPSNKVTEKGKYVELRCDPISGHTALYWYRQSLGQGPEFLIYFQGTGAADDSGLPNDRFFAVRPEGSVSTLKIQRTERGDSAVYLCASSSGLDTDTQYFGPGTRLTVL.

This clonotype came up a few times. The chain links TRBV4-3 to TRBJ2-1; 7 bases are a match to TRBD2. CDR1 is LGHNA, CDR2 YSLEER, per germline. V trimming: 3 bases; J trimming: 8 bases; junction bases outside the gene matches: 1. The CDR3 length is 12 residues. The CDR3 DNA reads TGCGCCAGCAGCCACGGGAGGCATGAGCAGTTCTTC. Translation gives CASSHGRHEQFF.

This clonotype was observed a few times. The chain recombines TRBV6-1 with TRBJ2-5; D ambiguous. The germline V gene has CDR1 MNHNS and CDR2 SASEGT. The CDR3 runs to 12 residues. V lost 7 bases and J lost 1, with 7 bases in between. CDR3: CASNSLQETQYF. In DNA form, the CDR3 reads TGTGCCAGCAATAGTCTCCAAGAGACCCAGTACTTC.

This clonotype was detected only a few times. The V gene is TRBV11-2, the J gene TRBJ2-6; TRBD1 aligns across 8 bases. V shed 2 bases and J 0 bases; nucleotides not matched to a gene: 12. The V gene's germline CDR1 is SGHAT and CDR2 FQNNGV. This CDR3 is built from 20 residues. CDR3 residues: CASSLHSGQGAISGANVLTF. The CDR3 DNA reads as TGTGCCAGCAGCTTACACTCTGGACAGGGCGCGATCTCTGGGGCCAACGTCCTGACTTTC.

This clonotype came up a few times. The chain employs TRBV6-5 and TRBJ1-6; D might be TRBD1 (5 bases). Trimming removed 2 bases from V and 10 bases from J, with 15 bases in between. Germline V gene sequence: CDR1 MNHEY, CDR2 SVGAGI. CDR3 length equals 15 residues. CDR3 amino acids: CASSYAAGRISPLHF. The CDR3 region has the DNA TGTGCCAGCAGTTACGCGGCAGGGAGGATATCACCCCTCCACTTT.

This clonotype was found many times. This chain links TRBV6-2 or TRBV6-3 with TRBJ2-7; D not resolved. With 2 bases removed from V and 2 bases from J, the gap between germline ends came to 4 bases. This CDR3 is 12 amino acids long. The germline CDR1 and CDR2 sequences are MNHEY and SVGEGT. The CDR3 nucleotides read TGTGCCAGCAGTTACCGCCCCTACGAGCAGTACTTC. It translates to CASSYRPYEQYF.

This clonotype was recorded at least ten times. The chain combines TRBV7-9 with TRBJ2-3, with 10 bases that match TRBD2. The germline CDR1 and CDR2 sequences are SEHNR and FQNEAQ (reference sequence). There are 16 residues in the CDR3. The ends lost 5 bases at V and 2 bases at J; junction bases unmatched: 7. Here the CDR3 reads CASSRRTSGPTDTQYF. CDR3 in DNA: TGTGCCAGCAGCCGTCGGACTAGCGGTCCCACAGATACGCAGTATTTT.

The V gene is TRBV5-1, the J gene TRBJ1-1; D is unclear. Trimming took off 0 bases at V and 5 bases at J, with 14 bases between the two ends. CDR3 length: 15 amino acids. CDR1 is SGHRS, CDR2 YFSETQ, per germline. The CDR3 sequence: CASSLGGAVGTEAFF. CDR3 nucleotides: TGCGCCAGCAGCTTGGGTGGAGCTGTTGGGACTGAAGCTTTCTTT.

In this sample, this clonotype turned up many times. V is TRBV10-2 and J is TRBJ1-2; D unclear. The CDR3 sequence is 13 residues long. Per the germline V gene, CDR1 is WSHSY and CDR2 is SAAADI. V was shortened by 8 bases and J by 5 bases, with 15 bases between the two germline ends. This CDR3 reads CASDTDGLYGYTF. The CDR3 DNA reads TGCGCCAGCGATACGGACGGATTGTATGGCTACACCTTC.

The chain employs TRBV19 and TRBJ2-5, with D tentatively TRBD2 (6 bases). The CDR3 covers 13 residues. CDR1 is LNHDA, CDR2 SQIVND, per germline (reference sequence). V lost 5 bases, J lost 7 bases, and 14 bases lay in between. This CDR3 reads CASSGGRLATQYF. CDR3 sequence (DNA): TGTGCCAGTAGTGGGGGGAGGTTAGCGACCCAGTACTTC.

The chain couples TRBV5-5 to TRBJ1-5; D is unresolved. This CDR3 spans 12 amino acids. The germline V gene has CDR1 SGHKS and CDR2 YYEKEE (reference sequence). V was trimmed by 0 bases and J by 6 bases, leaving 4 bases between them. The CDR3 DNA sequence: TGTGCCAGCAGCTTGGGGTCTCAGCCCCAGCATTTT. It encodes CASSLGSQPQHF.

Many counts were recorded for this clonotype. The chain couples TRBV7-3 to TRBJ2-2; 9 bases are a match to TRBD1. CDR1 SGHTA and CDR2 FQGTGA come from the germline V gene. CDR3 size: 17 residues. V shed 5 bases, J shed 1 base, and the junction held 8 bases outside the gene matches. The CDR3 sequence is CASSPTGGFGNTGELFF. CDR3 DNA sequence: TGTGCCAGCAGCCCCACAGGGGGCTTCGGGAACACCGGGGAGCTGTTTTTT.

This clonotype was seen only a few times. CDR3 residues: CASGLVGRGPNYEQYV. In DNA form, the CDR3 reads TGTGCTAGTGGTTTGGTAGGCAGGGGACCCAACTACGAGCAGTACGTC. The V and J genes are TRBV12-5 and TRBJ2-7; maybe TRBD1 (6 bases). CDR3 length equals 16 residues. Germline CDR1 and CDR2: LGHNT and FRNRAP. V shed 0 bases and J shed 3 bases, with 15 bases lying between them.

This clonotype was observed many times. The genes are TRBV5-4 and TRBJ1-3; the D gene is possibly TRBD1 (5 bases). Looked up from germline, CDR1 is SGHNT and CDR2 is YYREEE (reference sequence). V lost 2 bases, J lost 6 bases, and 12 bases lay in between. CDR3 length: 14 amino acids. CDR3 DNA: TGTGCCAGCAGCTTTGGGACCGCTGTAAACACCATATATTTT. It is translated as CASSFGTAVNTIYF.

This clonotype has at least ten counts. DNA for the CDR3: TGTGCCATCAGTGAACAGTTGTATGATCAGCCCCAGCATTTT. Translated, it gives CAISEQLYDQPQHF. The chain carries TRBV10-3 and TRBJ1-5; D is uncertain. The length of the CDR3 is 14 residues. Germline assignment: CDR1 ENHRY and CDR2 SYGVKD. Trimming removed 3 bases from V and 5 bases from J, with 11 bases in between.

This clonotype was detected a few times. V gene TRBV7-6 combines with J gene TRBJ1-1; 10 bases map to TRBD1. The CDR3 contains 16 residues. Germline loops: CDR1 SGHVS, CDR2 FNYEAQ. The V and J ends lost 5 bases and 0 bases, in that order; junction bases with no gene match: 6. Here the CDR3 DNA reads TGTGCCAGCAGCCCTAGGGACAGGGGAATGAACACTGAAGCTTTCTTT. Translating gives CASSPRDRGMNTEAFF.

The V call is TRBV5-1, the J call TRBJ2-3; D is uncertain. Trimming took 0 bases from V and 2 from J, leaving 10 bases between them. CDR3 length: 15 residues. Germline V gives CDR1 SGHRS, CDR2 YFSETQ. The CDR3 reads CASSLDGDFTDTQYF. Written as DNA, the CDR3 is TGCGCCAGCAGCTTGGATGGGGATTTCACAGATACGCAGTATTTT.

V is TRBV19 and J is TRBJ2-2; tentative D call: TRBD2 (5 bases). The CDR3 totals 14 residues. Germline-derived CDR1 and CDR2 are LNHDA and SQIVND (reference sequence). Trimming pared 5 bases from V and 4 bases from J, leaving 11 bases between. The CDR3 spells CASSVGRVTGELFF. CDR3 nucleotides: TGTGCCAGTAGTGTAGGGCGGGTCACCGGGGAGCTGTTTTTT.

This clonotype appeared many times. The gene calls are TRBV2 and TRBJ2-5; possible D gene TRBD2, 5 bases. The CDR3 contains 13 residues. Germline CDR1 is SNHLY and CDR2 is FYNNEI. Trimming removed 5 bases at V and 1 base at J, with 8 bases between. CDR3 region: CASSLDSQETQYF. CDR3 DNA sequence: TGTGCCAGCAGTCTGGACTCCCAAGAGACCCAGTACTTC.

This clonotype was counted between two and nine times. V is TRBV24-1 and J is TRBJ2-2, with TRBD1 matching over 8 bases. Germline V CDR1 and CDR2: KGHDR, SFDVKD. The length of the CDR3 is 14 residues. Trimming cost V 4 bases and J 11 bases; bases outside gene matches: 8. CDR3 amino acids: CATSDRQGFEELFF. The DNA of the CDR3 is TGTGCCACCAGTGACCGACAGGGGTTTGAAGAGCTGTTTTTT.

The chain uses TRBV7-7 and TRBJ2-1, with unresolved D. V shed 2 bases and J shed 5 bases, with 7 bases lying between them. Germline CDR1 and CDR2: SSHAT and FNYEAQ (reference sequence). The CDR3 contains 13 residues. The CDR3 bases are TGTGCCAGCAGCTTACATATAGACAATGAGCAGTTCTTC. This codes for CASSLHIDNEQFF.

The chain links TRBV25-1 to TRBJ2-1; D uncertain. Trimming removed 3 bases at V and 4 bases at J, with 1 base between. Looked up from germline, CDR1 is MGHDK and CDR2 is SYGVNS. The CDR3 contains 11 residues. The CDR3 sequence: CASSEYNEQFF. The CDR3 DNA sequence: TGTGCCAGCAGTGAGTACAATGAGCAGTTCTTC.

This clonotype has ten or more counts. The gene calls are TRBV4-3 and TRBJ1-1; D might be TRBD1 (5 bases). V was clipped by 0 bases and J by 4 bases, with 6 bases between them. Germline assignment: CDR1 LGHNA and CDR2 YSLEER. The CDR3 has 13 amino acids. The CDR3 coding sequence is TGCGCCAGCAGCCAAGATGGGGGCACTGAAGCTTTCTTT. Protein: CASSQDGGTEAFF.

The chain links TRBV11-3 to TRBJ2-2; TRBD1 is a possible D gene (5 bases). Trimming removed 7 bases from V and 5 bases from J, with 14 bases in between. The CDR3 has 14 amino acids. Germline V CDR1 and CDR2: SGHNT, YENEEA. The CDR3 loop reads CASKPTGATGELFF. The DNA for the CDR3 is TGTGCCAGCAAACCCACAGGAGCTACCGGGGAGCTGTTTTTT.

This sequence joins TRBV7-2 and TRBJ1-4; TRBD1 matches 7 bases. Losses at the gene ends were 5 bases for V and 6 bases for J; bases not matched to a gene: 9. The germline V gene has CDR1 SGHTA and CDR2 FQGNSA. The CDR3 runs 15 residues. DNA of the CDR3: TGTGCCAGCAGCCCGCAGACAGGGCTCGATGAAAAACTGTTTTTT. Protein: CASSPQTGLDEKLFF.

This clonotype was detected ten times or more. The chain carries TRBV7-2 and TRBJ2-6; weak D call: TRBD1 (6 bases). V was shortened by 3 bases and J by 1 base, with 7 bases between the two germline ends. Germline V gene data show CDR1 as SGHTA and CDR2 as FQGNSA. The CDR3 has 15 residues. For the CDR3, the DNA is TGTGCCAGCAGCTTTACAGGGTCTGGGGCCAACGTCCTGACTTTC. Its protein product is CASSFTGSGANVLTF.

The chain carries TRBV9 and TRBJ2-2, with D perhaps matching TRBD1 (5 bases). The CDR3 sequence is 15 residues long. V was shortened by 3 bases and J by 1 base, with 10 bases between the two germline ends. CDR1 SGDLS and CDR2 YYNGEE come from the germline V gene. The CDR3 loop is CASSGRQKNTGELFF. The CDR3 nucleotides read TGTGCCAGCAGCGGGCGACAGAAGAACACCGGGGAGCTGTTTTTT. The variable domain in full, completed from reference TRBV9 and TRBJ2-2, reads DSGVTQTPKHLITATGQRVTLRCSPRSGDLSVYWYQQSLDQGLQFLIQYYNGEERAKGNILERFSAQQFPDLHSELNLSSLELGDSALYFCASSGRQKNTGELFFGEGSRLTVL.